Shown below are 30 T cell receptor beta chains from a single sample sequenced in a study of shared clonotypes between healthy human individuals (TCRdb year 2020). Receptors were amplified or captured by the immunoSEQ multiplex PCR assay. Drawn from immuneACCESS, this table holds only the in-frame rearrangements with V and J called that TCRdb kept. Clones are partly lost; checked studies trace under half to an unresolved V gene and leave the rest unexplained. The sample table lists over a million clones, 78% of them with a count of one. The top ten hold around 0.61% of the sample. The sequenced sample was memory CD4+ T cells from PBMCs. Sample cell subset or site, as interpreted from the label and publication: CD45RA-negative fraction. The receptors were sampled from a man aged 18-30 years in good health. Some clones in this sample may be carry-over from other donors' samples.

The chain joins TRBV10-3 to TRBJ1-3, with 7 bases matching TRBD1. From germline, CDR1 is ENHRY and CDR2 SYGVKD. J gave up 4 bases and V 6 bases, and 15 bases lay outside the gene matches. The length of the CDR3 is 17 residues. The CDR3 reads CAIRGQVLDGSGNTIYF. CDR3 sequence (DNA): TGTGCCATCAGAGGACAGGTTCTCGACGGGTCGGGAAACACCATATATTTT.

This sequence joins TRBV10-3 and TRBJ2-7; D ambiguous. V lost 2 bases to trimming and J lost 1 base, with 12 bases between them. Germline V CDR1 and CDR2: ENHRY, SYGVKD. This CDR3 is 15 amino acids long. The CDR3 is CAISEAGSFSYEQYF. CDR3 DNA: TGTGCCATCAGTGAGGCAGGCTCCTTTTCCTACGAGCAGTACTTC.

Only one count was recorded for this clone. The V call is TRBV7-9, the J call TRBJ2-5; 7 nucleotides line up with TRBD2. Germline loops: CDR1 SEHNR, CDR2 FQNEAQ (reference sequence). The length of the CDR3 is 16 residues. The ends lost 5 bases at V and 4 bases at J; junction bases unmatched: 13. CDR3 residues: CASSPFAGAILETQYF. CDR3 bases: TGTGCCAGCAGCCCCTTTGCGGGAGCTATCTTAGAGACCCAGTACTTC.

The CDR3 region is CATKGEGQVNQPQHF. As DNA, the CDR3 is TGTGCCACTAAGGGGGAGGGGCAGGTGAATCAGCCCCAGCATTTT. This chain links TRBV19 with TRBJ1-5; the D gene is possibly TRBD1 (6 bases). V dropped 10 bases and J dropped 4 bases, with 20 bases sitting between them. Germline assignment: CDR1 LNHDA and CDR2 SQIVND (reference sequence). The CDR3 covers 15 residues.

This clone has ten or more counts. This sequence joins TRBV4-1 and TRBJ1-2; no clear D gene. Germline-derived CDR1 and CDR2 are MGHRA and YSYEKL. CDR3 length equals 13 residues. V shed 4 bases and J shed 4 bases, with 10 bases lying between them. The CDR3: CASSPVTLYGYTF. The CDR3 coding sequence is TGCGCCAGCAGCCCTGTCACCCTCTATGGCTACACCTTC.

The V gene is TRBV27, the J gene TRBJ1-5, with D maybe TRBD1 (5 bases). This CDR3 spans 14 amino acids. Trimming cost V 3 bases and J 5 bases, with 11 bases left between them. Germline V gene lookup returns CDR1 MNHEY and CDR2 SMNVEV (reference sequence). The CDR3 DNA reads TGTGCCAGCAGTTTTGGGTCAGGGTATCAGCCCCAGCATTTT. It translates to CASSFGSGYQPQHF.

The chain combines TRBV4-1 with TRBJ2-2, with D perhaps given as TRBD1 or TRBD2 (7 bases each). The CDR3 has 18 residues. CDR1 is MGHRA and CDR2 is YSYEKL in the germline V gene. Trimming stripped 2 bases from V and 2 bases from J, with 18 bases between. The CDR3 sequence is CASSQRGLAALNTGELFF. CDR3 nucleotides: TGCGCCAGCAGCCAAAGGGGGCTAGCGGCCCTCAACACCGGGGAGCTGTTTTTT.

Here the CDR3 reads CASSGGQTNTGELFF. The CDR3 bases are TGTGCCAGCAGTGGGGGACAGACCAACACCGGGGAGCTGTTTTTT. The V call is TRBV6-5, the J call TRBJ2-2; 7 bases are a match to TRBD1. With V trimmed by 5 bases and J by 2 bases, 5 bases remained unmatched. The CDR3 contains 15 residues. Germline V lookup: CDR1 MNHEY, CDR2 SVGAGI.

This rearrangement joins TRBV25-1 to TRBJ2-2; D remains unclear. In germline, CDR1 is MGHDK, CDR2 SYGVNS. V lost 1 base, J lost 6 bases, and 15 bases lay in between. CDR3 length: 16 amino acids. The CDR3 loop is CASSELSHWDSGELFF. DNA for the CDR3: TGTGCCAGCAGTGAATTGTCACATTGGGATTCCGGGGAGCTGTTTTTT.

The CDR3 sequence is CASSNPTGDNEKLFF. The CDR3, as DNA: TGTGCCAGCAGCAACCCGACAGGGGACAATGAAAAACTGTTTTTT. The V call is TRBV7-9, the J call TRBJ1-4; 8 bases fit TRBD1. J gave up 5 bases and V 5 bases, and 7 bases lay outside the gene matches. The V gene's germline CDR1 is SEHNR and CDR2 FQNEAQ (reference sequence). The CDR3 loop spans 15 amino acids.

The chain is built from TRBV2 and TRBJ2-3; TRBD1 might be the D (6 bases). The CDR3 is 14 amino acids. Germline CDR1 SNHLY, CDR2 FYNNEI. Trimming removed 6 bases from V and 2 bases from J, with 12 bases in between. The CDR3 nucleotides are TGTGCCAGCAGCAGGGGTACCATCACAGATACGCAGTATTTT. Encoded protein: CASSRGTITDTQYF.

CDR3 nucleotide sequence: TGTGCCAGCAGTCAGGCGGACTCTACCAATGAGCAGTTCTTC. This translates into CASSQADSTNEQFF. The rearrangement links TRBV5-4 to TRBJ2-1, with D perhaps matching TRBD2 (5 bases). Per germline, CDR1 SGHNT and CDR2 YYREEE (reference sequence). Trimming removed 5 bases at V and 6 bases at J, with 15 bases between. CDR3 length: 14 amino acids.

The CDR3 here is CASSLERNEQFF. The DNA of the CDR3 is TGTGCCAGCAGCCTCGAGCGGAATGAGCAGTTCTTC. This sequence joins TRBV4-2 and TRBJ2-1; D possibly corresponds to TRBD2 (5 bases). The CDR3 loop spans 12 amino acids. Germline-derived CDR1 and CDR2 are LGHNA and YNFKEQ. Trimming took 4 bases from V and 7 from J, leaving 8 bases between them.

Details on this clone: The sample holds other DNA sequences that translate to the same CDR3. This chain connects TRBV27 to TRBJ1-2; no firm D call. Germline V gene lookup returns CDR1 MNHEY and CDR2 SMNVEV (reference sequence). This CDR3 comprises 13 residues. Trimming removed 6 bases from V and 0 bases from J, with 8 bases in between. CDR3 in amino acids: CASSLQPNYGYTF. Written as DNA, the CDR3 is TGTGCCAGCAGCTTACAGCCTAACTATGGCTACACCTTC.

This chain connects TRBV6-5 to TRBJ2-7, with 8 bases that match TRBD2. The CDR3 runs to 12 residues. Trimming at V came to 10 bases and at J to 6 bases, leaving 8 bases not matched to a gene. Germline CDR1 MNHEY, CDR2 SVGAGI. The CDR3 reads CATRAAGAEQYF. The CDR3 DNA reads as TGTGCCACCCGGGCAGCGGGAGCCGAGCAGTACTTC.

The chain couples TRBV27 to TRBJ2-5; maybe TRBD1 (6 bases). CDR3 length equals 14 residues. Germline CDR1 MNHEY, CDR2 SMNVEV (reference sequence). V shed 4 bases and J shed 3 bases, with 12 bases lying between them. The CDR3 loop reads CASSYRDTEETQYF. CDR3 coding DNA: TGTGCCAGCAGTTACCGGGACACCGAAGAGACCCAGTACTTC.

For this clone: This may arise from a read error, as a much more abundant clone is one base away. The chain links TRBV11-1 to TRBJ2-7, with 7 bases matching TRBD1. CDR3 length equals 14 residues. In germline, CDR1 is SGHAT, CDR2 FQDESV (reference sequence). V lost 1 base and J lost 3; bases outside the gene matches: 3. CDR3 in amino acids: CASSLGDRGYEQYF. In DNA, the CDR3 is TGTGCCAGCAGCTTAGGGGACAGAGGCTACGAGCAGTACTTC.

The rearrangement joins TRBV9 to TRBJ2-5, with D unclear. V was clipped by 3 bases and J by 4 bases, with 10 bases between them. CDR3 length: 13 amino acids. Germline values: CDR1 SGDLS, CDR2 YYNGEE. DNA for the CDR3: TGTGCCAGCAGCGCATCCGACCGAGAGACCCAGTACTTC. This encodes CASSASDRETQYF.

In regard to this clone: A clone one base away is much larger, so this may be a read error. The chain joins TRBV11-2 to TRBJ1-4, with 7 nucleotides matching TRBD1. The CDR3 has 12 amino acids. Germline V gene sequence: CDR1 SGHAT, CDR2 FQNNGV. Trimming removed 5 bases from V and 8 bases from J; junction bases left unmatched: 2. The DNA for the CDR3 is TGTGCCAGCAGCCCACAGGGGGAAAAACTGTTTTTT. Encoded protein: CASSPQGEKLFF.

This clone was detected a few times. The CDR3 region has the DNA TGTGCCAGCAGCTGGACCCTGACATCTGGAAACACCATATATTTT. Its protein product is CASSWTLTSGNTIYF. The chain combines TRBV7-8 with TRBJ1-3; D ambiguous. The CDR3 totals 15 residues. The germline V and J ends were trimmed by 4 bases and 1 base, with 11 bases remaining between them. Germline values: CDR1 SGHVS, CDR2 FQNEAQ.

This chain uses TRBV7-3 with TRBJ2-2, with D unresolved. V was clipped by 5 bases and J by 8 bases, with 12 bases between them. This CDR3 contains 13 residues. CDR1 and CDR2 from the germline V gene are SGHTA and FQGTGA. CDR3 nucleotide sequence: TGTGCCAGCAGCCGAACTCGATCGGGGGAGCTGTTTTTT. Amino acids: CASSRTRSGELFF. Variable domain in full (rest from reference TRBV7-3 and TRBJ2-2): GAGVSQTPSNKVTEKGKYVELRCDPISGHTALYWYRQSLGQGPEFLIYFQGTGAADDSGLPNDRFFAVRPEGSVSTLKIQRTERGDSAVYLCASSRTRSGELFFGEGSRLTVL.

V and J are TRBV11-2 and TRBJ2-5; the D gene is possibly TRBD2 (6 bases). The end of the DNA aligns better with TRBJ2-7, so the J call may be wrong. CDR1 and CDR2 from the germline V gene are SGHAT and FQNNGV. The CDR3 contains 19 residues. CDR3 sequence reads: CASSLDPAASALPSYEQYF. In nucleotides, the CDR3 is TGTGCCAGCAGCTTAGACCCCGCGGCTAGCGCCCTACCTTCCTACGAGCAGTACTTC.

The V gene is TRBV28, the J gene TRBJ2-7; TRBD1 aligns across 9 bases. In germline, CDR1 is MDHEN, CDR2 SYDVKM. J lost 6 bases, V lost 4 bases, and 7 bases had no gene match. The CDR3 contains 14 residues. As DNA, the CDR3 is TGTGCCAGCAGTTCCGGGACAGGGAGATCCGAGCAGTACTTC. Translation gives CASSSGTGRSEQYF.

In this sample, this clone turned up once. The V call is TRBV7-3, the J call TRBJ2-3; a weak D match, TRBD2 (6 bases). V was shortened by 5 bases and J by 3 bases, with 15 bases between the two germline ends. Per the germline V gene, CDR1 is SGHTA and CDR2 is FQGTGA. This CDR3 region has 15 residues. The CDR3 loop reads CASSTTGEVTDTQYF. The CDR3 coding sequence is TGTGCCAGCAGCACTACCGGGGAGGTTACAGATACGCAGTATTTT.

This clone was counted between two and nine times. Here the CDR3 reads CASSFSPGGRNMNTEAFF. The CDR3 nucleotides are TGTGCCAGCAGCTTTTCCCCGGGGGGAAGAAACATGAACACTGAAGCTTTCTTT. The chain joins TRBV7-9 to TRBJ1-1, with D possibly matching TRBD1 (5 bases). Trimming cost V 3 bases and J 0 bases, with 20 bases left between them. The CDR3 is 18 amino acids. Germline V gene sequence: CDR1 SEHNR, CDR2 FQNEAQ (reference sequence).

The genes are TRBV2 and TRBJ2-5; D is undetermined. TRBJ2-7 explains the end of the DNA better; the J call may be wrong. This CDR3 contains 14 residues. The germline V gene encodes CDR1 SNHLY and CDR2 FYNNEI. CDR3 in amino acids: CASIRETATYEQYF. The CDR3, as DNA: TGTGCCAGCATTAGGGAAACAGCAACCTACGAGCAGTACTTC.

This clone was picked up one time. V is TRBV2 and J is TRBJ2-2; 9 nucleotides line up with TRBD1. J was trimmed by 1 base and V by 8 bases; bases with no gene match: 5. The germline V gene has CDR1 SNHLY and CDR2 FYNNEI. CDR3 length equals 15 residues. CDR3 in amino acids: CASSRGQGNTGELFF. CDR3 nucleotides: TGTGCCAGCTCGAGGGGACAGGGGAACACCGGGGAGCTGTTTTTT.

The chain links TRBV5-1 to TRBJ2-2, with no clear D. The CDR3 has 14 residues. V was cut by 3 bases and J by 2 bases, with 8 bases left in between. The germline gives CDR1 SGHRS, CDR2 YFSETQ. The CDR3 spells CASSSRINTGELFF. The CDR3 coding sequence is TGCGCCAGCAGCTCCCGGATTAACACCGGGGAGCTGTTTTTT.

The chain employs TRBV5-1 and TRBJ1-5; the match to TRBD1 covers 7 bases. The V and J ends lost 4 bases and 1 base, in that order; junction bases with no gene match: 5. The germline V gene has CDR1 SGHRS and CDR2 YFSETQ. The CDR3 length is 15 residues. CDR3 sequence reads: CASSATGISNQPQHF. In nucleotides, the CDR3 is TGCGCCAGCAGCGCGACAGGGATAAGCAATCAGCCCCAGCATTTT.

CDR3 sequence (DNA): TGCGCCAGCAGCTTGGGTCGGCAGTTCTCCTACAATGAGCAGTTCTTC. Translating it yields CASSLGRQFSYNEQFF. This chain connects TRBV5-1 to TRBJ2-1; D remains unclear. Deletions cut 0 bases from V and 0 bases from J, with 10 bases between. Germline-derived CDR1 and CDR2 are SGHRS and YFSETQ. This CDR3 has 16 residues.